The present T cell receptor beta chain was sequenced within a study of shared T cell receptors in the human thymus. TCRdb keeps only in-frame clones here, not all; method: immunoSEQ multiplex PCR. The sample consists of 500,000 to 850,000 clones, 80% to 90% of them appearing once. Trimming stripped 6 bases from V and 9 bases from J, with 21 bases between. Germline V gives CDR1 MNHEY, CDR2 SMNVEV (reference sequence). The CDR3 runs to 15 residues. The data also belong to a second study, concerning human thymus T cells. From that paper: Corrective heart surgery yielded resections, and these provided the thymus tissue. Thymic and blood repertoires seemed to show skewed V and J gene use.

The TCR sequence derives from a boy in the first two years of life with a congenital heart defect. The chain uses TRBV27 and TRBJ2-1; TRBD1 is a possible D gene (6 bases). The source material was thymocytes. CDR3 nucleotide sequence: TGTGCCAGCAGCCCCGCGGGTACAGGGATCGTTGAGCAGTTCTTC. It translates to CASSPAGTGIVEQFF.